The 30 T cell receptor beta chains below were found in one sample sequenced in a study of T cells after posttransplantation cyclophosphamide. Cells defined as naive were viable CD3+CD4+ or CD3+CD8+ and CCR7+CD45RA+CD45RO-CD95-CD27+CD28+. Sequencing was performed with immunoSEQ multiplex PCR; in TCRdb, only in-frame clones are kept and a portion is missing. The sample comprises about 30,000 clones, 91% of which are singletons, and around 0.1% rests with the top ten. Specimen: naive CD4+ T cells sorted from blood. The receptors were sampled from a man aged 30 to 45 in good health and a related stem cell transplant donor.

The count of this clone is one. The chain joins TRBV5-5 to TRBJ1-5; 8 bases align to TRBD1. V lost 4 bases, J lost 0 bases, and 6 bases stayed unmatched. The CDR3 is 16 residues long. Germline loops: CDR1 SGHKS, CDR2 YYEKEE (reference sequence). The CDR3 here is CASSLLTGASNQPQHF. In nucleotides, the CDR3 is TGTGCCAGCAGCCTTCTGACAGGGGCTAGCAATCAGCCCCAGCATTTT.

This clone appeared once. The genes are TRBV5-6 and TRBJ2-1, with 9 bases that match TRBD2. CDR1 is SGHDT, CDR2 YYEEEE, per germline. The CDR3 is made up of 12 amino acids. V shed 3 bases and J 12 bases; nucleotides not matched to a gene: 4. DNA for the CDR3: TGTGCCAGCAGCTGGGCAGCGGGGGGGCAGTTCTTC. This translates into CASSWAAGGQFF.

Here the CDR3 reads CASSSTGRGDQPQHF. CDR3 nucleotides: TGCGCCAGCAGCTCGACAGGGCGGGGGGATCAGCCCCAGCATTTT. This chain uses TRBV5-1 with TRBJ1-5; 7 bases match TRBD1. This CDR3 has 15 residues. V trimming: 3 bases; J trimming: 5 bases; junction bases outside the gene matches: 8. Germline V gene data show CDR1 as SGHRS and CDR2 as YFSETQ. Combining the CDR3 with reference TRBV5-1 and TRBJ1-5 gives the whole variable domain KAGVTQTPRYLIKTRGQQVTLSCSPISGHRSVSWYQQTPGQGLQFLFEYFSETQRNKGNFPGRFSGRQFSNSRSEMNVSTLELGDSALYLCASSSTGRGDQPQHFGDGTRLSIL.

The chain has TRBV7-8 and TRBJ1-5; TRBD1 matches 10 bases. The CDR3 has 18 residues. J lost 6 bases, V lost 1 base, and 12 bases had no gene match. The germline V gene encodes CDR1 SGHVS and CDR2 FQNEAQ. Here the CDR3 DNA reads TGTGCCAGCAGCTTAGTGATTTCGGGACAGGGGTCCATTCAGCCCCAGCATTTT. Its translation is CASSLVISGQGSIQPQHF.

The rearrangement uses TRBV9 and TRBJ1-2, with TRBD1 as a possible D gene (6 bases). CDR1 is SGDLS and CDR2 is YYNGEE in the germline V gene. Deletions cut 3 bases from V and 4 bases from J, with 16 bases between. CDR3 length equals 15 residues. The CDR3 loop is CASSESTGLPYGYTF. The CDR3 DNA is TGTGCCAGCAGCGAGTCCACAGGGCTACCCTATGGCTACACCTTC.

V is TRBV5-1 and J is TRBJ2-5; TRBD1 aligns across 8 bases. With 2 bases clipped from V and 1 base from J, the junction kept 4 bases outside the gene matches. Germline V lookup: CDR1 SGHRS, CDR2 YFSETQ. The CDR3 spans 15 residues. The CDR3 loop is CASSLSGGVQETQYF. The CDR3 DNA follows: TGCGCCAGCAGCTTATCAGGGGGCGTCCAAGAGACCCAGTACTTC. Filled out from reference TRBV5-1 and TRBJ2-5, the complete variable domain reads KAGVTQTPRYLIKTRGQQVTLSCSPISGHRSVSWYQQTPGQGLQFLFEYFSETQRNKGNFPGRFSGRQFSNSRSEMNVSTLELGDSALYLCASSLSGGVQETQYFGPGTRLLVL.

This clone was observed a single time. The gene calls are TRBV7-2 and TRBJ1-5, with a weak D call TRBD1 (5 bases). The CDR3 has 13 residues. Between the trimmed V and J ends, which lost 3 bases and 3 bases, there was a span of 6 bases. Per germline, CDR1 SGHTA and CDR2 FQGNSA. The CDR3 here is CASSLGLNQPQHF. The CDR3 DNA follows: TGTGCCAGCAGCTTGGGGCTCAATCAGCCCCAGCATTTT.

The genes are TRBV28 and TRBJ2-2, with a weak D call TRBD1 (6 bases). V lost 1 base and J 8 bases, leaving 17 bases between the germline ends. CDR1 and CDR2 from the germline V gene are MDHEN and SYDVKM. The length of the CDR3 is 16 residues. The CDR3 bases are TGTGCCAGCAGTTTATTAGATATCCTGGGGACAGGGGAGCTGTTTTTT. This translates into CASSLLDILGTGELFF.

The gene calls are TRBV2 and TRBJ1-5; 11 bases match TRBD1. The CDR3 covers 15 residues. Germline loops: CDR1 SNHLY, CDR2 FYNNEI. J gave up 7 bases and V 6 bases, and 8 bases lay outside the gene matches. The CDR3 reads CASSPGTGGEQPQHF. The CDR3 bases are TGTGCCAGCAGCCCCGGGACAGGGGGGGAACAGCCCCAGCATTTT.

The chain combines TRBV27 with TRBJ2-7; 11 bases are shared with TRBD2. Trimming at V came to 8 bases and at J to 6 bases, leaving 9 bases not matched to a gene. The V gene's germline CDR1 is MNHEY and CDR2 SMNVEV (reference sequence). This CDR3 contains 14 residues. This CDR3 is CASRRTSGLSEQYF. CDR3 DNA: TGTGCCAGCCGTCGGACTAGCGGGCTCTCCGAGCAGTACTTC.

V usage is TRBV14 and J usage is TRBJ1-1, with a weak D call TRBD1 (5 bases). CDR1 and CDR2 from the germline V gene are SGHDN and FVKESK. V lost 3 bases to trimming and J lost 4 bases, with 9 bases between them. The CDR3 is 13 amino acids. The CDR3 nucleotides are TGTGCCAGCAGCCACCAAGGGGTCACTGAAGCTTTCTTT. Protein: CASSHQGVTEAFF. Based on the CDR3 plus reference TRBV14 and TRBJ1-1, the full variable domain is EAGVTQFPSHSVIEKGQTVTLRCDPISGHDNLYWYRRVMGKEIKFLLHFVKESKQDESGMPNNRFLAERTGGTYSTLKVQPAELEDSGVYFCASSHQGVTEAFFGQGTRLTVV.

The chain couples TRBV10-1 to TRBJ2-2; 7 nucleotides agree with TRBD1. Germline V gene data show CDR1 as WNHNN and CDR2 as SYGVQD (reference sequence). There are 15 residues in the CDR3. Trimming removed 3 bases from V and 5 bases from J; junction bases left unmatched: 6. CDR3 in amino acids: CASSEEGALTGELFF. As DNA, the CDR3 is TGCGCCAGCAGTGAAGAGGGGGCGCTGACCGGGGAGCTGTTTTTT.

The chain joins TRBV5-5 to TRBJ1-1; the D is unclear. V lost 2 bases and J lost 5, with 13 bases in between. Looked up from germline, CDR1 is SGHKS and CDR2 is YYEKEE (reference sequence). The CDR3 totals 14 residues. CDR3 coding DNA: TGTGCCAGCAGCTTTAACAGTCTAAGGACTGAAGCTTTCTTT. It yields the protein CASSFNSLRTEAFF. The entire variable domain, with the rest obtained from reference TRBV5-5 and TRBJ1-1, is as follows: DAGVTQSPTHLIKTRGQQVTLRCSPISGHKSVSWYQQVLGQGPQFIFQYYEKEERGRGNFPDRFSARQFPNYSSELNVNALLLGDSALYLCASSFNSLRTEAFFGQGTRLTVV.

This sequence joins TRBV28 and TRBJ1-2, with a weak D call TRBD1 (5 bases). The length of the CDR3 is 12 residues. The V end was cut by 5 bases, the J end by 4 bases, with 8 bases between. Germline lookup yields CDR1 MDHEN and CDR2 SYDVKM. The CDR3 nucleotides are TGTGCCAGCAGTGGGACTGTCTATGGCTACACCTTC. The encoded protein is CASSGTVYGYTF.

The rearrangement uses TRBV9 and TRBJ2-1; the D is unclear. The germline V gene has CDR1 SGDLS and CDR2 YYNGEE. The V end was cut by 0 bases, the J end by 9 bases, with 16 bases between. CDR3 length: 15 amino acids. In DNA form, the CDR3 reads TGTGCCAGCAGCGTAGGTTCAGATCCGGGTAGTGAGCAGTTCTTC. Translated, it gives CASSVGSDPGSEQFF.

This rearrangement joins TRBV18 to TRBJ1-6, with D perhaps matching TRBD1 (5 bases). The germline V and J ends were trimmed by 4 bases and 9 bases, with 13 bases remaining between them. This CDR3 is built from 14 residues. Germline lookup yields CDR1 KGHSH and CDR2 LQKENI. The CDR3: CASSRTDSSSPLHF. CDR3 nucleotide sequence: TGTGCCAGCTCACGAACAGACAGTAGTTCACCCCTCCACTTT.

The chain has TRBV6-5 and TRBJ1-4; no firm D call. This CDR3 is 15 amino acids long. The germline CDR1 and CDR2 sequences are MNHEY and SVGAGI. The ends were cut back, 0 bases at V and 7 bases at J, with 12 bases in the middle. CDR3 residues: CASSYSWGGSEKLFF. The CDR3 nucleotides read TGTGCCAGCAGTTACTCGTGGGGAGGGAGTGAAAAACTGTTTTTT.

This clone is a singleton in its sample. The V gene is TRBV9, the J gene TRBJ2-5; D not resolved. This CDR3 has 15 residues. The ends were cut back, 6 bases at V and 1 base at J, with 16 bases in the middle. CDR1 SGDLS and CDR2 YYNGEE come from the germline V gene. As DNA, the CDR3 is TGTGCCAGCATCCCCCCTAAGTCGGTCCAAGAGACCCAGTACTTC. Protein product: CASIPPKSVQETQYF. Based on the CDR3 plus reference TRBV9 and TRBJ2-5, the full variable domain is DSGVTQTPKHLITATGQRVTLRCSPRSGDLSVYWYQQSLDQGLQFLIQYYNGEERAKGNILERFSAQQFPDLHSELNLSSLELGDSALYFCASIPPKSVQETQYFGPGTRLLVL.

The chain joins TRBV7-2 to TRBJ2-5; 11 bases fit TRBD2. Germline CDR1 reads SGHTA; CDR2 reads FQGNSA. Trimming took 5 bases from V and 5 from J; bases not matched to a gene: 10. The CDR3 has 16 amino acids. CDR3 sequence: CASSLTASGGLETQYF. The CDR3 bases are TGTGCCAGCAGCCTCACTGCTAGCGGGGGGTTGGAGACCCAGTACTTC.

V and J are TRBV19 and TRBJ1-1, with 7 bases fitting TRBD1. The CDR3 is 20 residues long. Germline V gives CDR1 LNHDA, CDR2 SQIVND (reference sequence). J was trimmed by 5 bases and V by 0 bases; bases with no gene match: 21. CDR3 in DNA: TGTGCCAGTAGTATAGACTGGGGACCGGGACAGAGTACTGAAGAAACTGAAGCTTTCTTT. This translates into CASSIDWGPGQSTEETEAFF.

This chain uses TRBV19 with TRBJ2-5, with D possibly TRBD2 on 6 matching bases. The germline V and J ends were trimmed by 4 bases and 0 bases, with 12 bases remaining between them. CDR1 LNHDA and CDR2 SQIVND come from the germline V gene (reference sequence). The CDR3 totals 15 residues. The CDR3 protein is CASSKGLGYQETQYF. CDR3 DNA sequence: TGTGCCAGTAGTAAGGGACTGGGGTACCAAGAGACCCAGTACTTC.

The chain carries TRBV11-2 and TRBJ1-1; D unclear. CDR1 and CDR2 (germline): SGHAT, FQNNGV. The germline V and J ends were trimmed by 2 bases and 1 base, with 8 bases remaining between them. The CDR3 runs 14 residues. The CDR3: CASSLKWANTEAFF. The CDR3 region has the DNA TGTGCCAGCAGCTTAAAGTGGGCGAACACTGAAGCTTTCTTT.

This clone came up once. The chain uses TRBV5-1 and TRBJ1-1; D may be TRBD1 (5 bases). CDR1 and CDR2 from the germline V gene are SGHRS and YFSETQ. V was cut by 2 bases and J by 5 bases, with 10 bases left in between. The CDR3 is 13 residues long. CDR3 protein: CASSFYRRTEAFF. In DNA form, the CDR3 reads TGCGCCAGCAGCTTTTACAGGAGAACTGAAGCTTTCTTT. The full variable domain, its missing parts supplied by reference TRBV5-1 and TRBJ1-1, is KAGVTQTPRYLIKTRGQQVTLSCSPISGHRSVSWYQQTPGQGLQFLFEYFSETQRNKGNFPGRFSGRQFSNSRSEMNVSTLELGDSALYLCASSFYRRTEAFFGQGTRLTVV.

The chain employs TRBV4-1 and TRBJ1-4; TRBD1 is a possible D gene (6 bases). The CDR3 extends over 19 amino acids. CDR1 is MGHRA and CDR2 is YSYEKL in the germline V gene. V lost 0 bases, J lost 7 bases, and 24 bases lay in between. DNA of the CDR3: TGCGCCAGCAGCCAAGATTATTGTAGTGGGGGCGAGGTAAGTGAAAAACTGTTTTTT. Protein sequence: CASSQDYCSGGEVSEKLFF.

J is TRBJ2-4 and V is TRBV29-1, with TRBD1 identical over 8 bases. The germline V gene has CDR1 SQVTM and CDR2 ANQGSEA. CDR3 length: 14 amino acids. J gave up 6 bases and V 8 bases, and 12 bases lay outside the gene matches. The CDR3 nucleotides are TGCAGCCACGCCGGCGACAGGGGTGGAAACATTCAGTACTTC. This sequence encodes CSHAGDRGGNIQYF.

J is TRBJ1-1 and V is TRBV7-2; 8 nucleotides match TRBD1. Germline assignment: CDR1 SGHTA and CDR2 FQGNSA. This CDR3 region has 15 residues. V was clipped by 5 bases and J by 0 bases; unmatched bases: 5. The CDR3 DNA follows: TGTGCCAGCAGCCCTTTGACAGGGGTGAACACTGAAGCTTTCTTT. It codes for CASSPLTGVNTEAFF.

This chain joins TRBV25-1 and TRBJ1-2, with 7 nucleotides matching TRBD1. J lost 7 bases, V lost 2 bases, and 10 bases had no gene match. Germline CDR1 is MGHDK and CDR2 is SYGVNS. The CDR3 has 15 amino acids. CDR3 DNA sequence: TGTGCCAGCAGTGAAGGGGGAACAGGGGCGGGTGGCTACACCTTC. Protein product: CASSEGGTGAGGYTF.

The rearrangement links TRBV6-6 to TRBJ2-1, with TRBD2 matching over 10 bases. V was pared by 5 bases and J by 7 bases, with 8 bases of the junction left unmatched. Germline V gene lookup returns CDR1 MNHNY and CDR2 SVGAGI (reference sequence). The CDR3 extends over 15 amino acids. CDR3 sequence (DNA): TGTGCCAGCAGTCCGAGCGGGGGGGCCCGTAATGAGCAGTTCTTC. Translating it yields CASSPSGGARNEQFF.

The chain links TRBV6-5 to TRBJ2-7; D may be TRBD1 (7 bases). This CDR3 region has 16 residues. Germline loops: CDR1 MNHEY, CDR2 SVGAGI. Trimming cost V 0 bases and J 2 bases, with 14 bases left between them. In DNA form, the CDR3 reads TGTGCCAGCAGTTACTCCCCAGGGGGAGGACCCTACGAGCAGTACTTC. Translating gives CASSYSPGGGPYEQYF.

The CDR3 reads CASRSTGNHQPQHF. Here the CDR3 DNA reads TGTGCCAGCAGGTCGACAGGGAACCATCAGCCCCAGCATTTT. The chain recombines TRBV6-5 with TRBJ1-5, with 7 bases that match TRBD1. Germline loops: CDR1 MNHEY, CDR2 SVGAGI. V shed 6 bases and J 5 bases; nucleotides not matched to a gene: 7. The CDR3 contains 14 residues.